This TCR beta chain derives from a study of identical twins. Study-level results: Out-of-frame alpha sequences common to twins exhibited a surplus of low generation probability.

Via MiXCR, TCRdb re-called the 5' RACE reads, giving one row per CDR3 protein. The table shows about 470,000 distinct CDR3 sequences, with less than 25% occurring only once. Trimming removed 0 bases at V and 9 bases at J, with 16 bases between. CDR1 SGDLS and CDR2 YYNGEE come from the germline V gene. The CDR3 has 14 residues. Concerning this clonotype itself: The antigen remains undetermined.

These data were also filed under a second study, of T cells expressing NK-cell markers. That report adds: Unclear, still, was the HCMV specificity of the expanded NKG2C+ T cell clones.

The chain uses TRBV9 and TRBJ2-7; D remains ambiguous. Sequencing was carried out using CD4+ T cells sorted from blood. The TCR originated in a woman aged 18-29 years in good health. This CDR3 reads CASSVGVGSEGQYF. The CDR3, as DNA: TGTGCCAGCAGCGTAGGGGTCGGATCGGAAGGGCAGTACTTC. The full variable domain, completed using reference TRBV9 and TRBJ2-7, is DSGVTQTPKHLITATGQRVTLRCSPRSGDLSVYWYQQSLDQGLQFLIQYYNGEERAKGNILERFSAQQFPDLHSELNLSSLELGDSALYFCASSVGVGSEGQYFGPGTRLTVT.